The clone carrying this T cell receptor beta chain came up once. Its antigen is still unknown. Germline values: CDR1 SGHAT, CDR2 FQNNGV. The CDR3 length is 18 residues. V was clipped by 4 bases and J by 0 bases; unmatched bases: 8. Profiled with immunoSEQ multiplex PCR; TCRdb holds only in-frame clones, not every one. Of more than 75,000 clones listed, 80% to 95% are singletons. This sample is part of a study of graft-versus-host responses after intestinal transplantation. Study in general: Isolated intestinal, liver-intestinal, or multivisceral transplants had been given to the recipients. Recipients uniformly received anti-thymocyte globulin induction, followed by tacrolimus and steroids for roughly 3 years.

General study points: Among recipient marrow samples, GvH clones were found; some appeared first in ileum or blood. Some patients had graft-donor T cell macrochimerism. In their allografts, the ratios of graft-versus-host to host-versus-graft T cell clones were high.

This chain uses TRBV11-2 with TRBJ2-1; TRBD2 matches 11 bases. This specimen consisted of unstimulated CD4+ T cells sorted from spleen or lymph node cells, obtained before transplant. The receptor was isolated from a human donor who was the organ donor for an intestinal transplant. CDR3 sequence: CASSSIPGLAGSYNEQFF. The CDR3 DNA reads as TGTGCCAGCAGCTCCATACCCGGACTAGCGGGCTCCTACAATGAGCAGTTCTTC. Together with reference TRBV11-2 and TRBJ2-1, the CDR3 gives the full variable domain: EAGVAQSPRYKIIEKRQSVAFWCNPISGHATLYWYQQILGQGPKLLIQFQNNGVVDDSQLPKDRFSAERLKGVDSTLKIQPAKLEDSAVYLCASSSIPGLAGSYNEQFFGPGTRLTVL.